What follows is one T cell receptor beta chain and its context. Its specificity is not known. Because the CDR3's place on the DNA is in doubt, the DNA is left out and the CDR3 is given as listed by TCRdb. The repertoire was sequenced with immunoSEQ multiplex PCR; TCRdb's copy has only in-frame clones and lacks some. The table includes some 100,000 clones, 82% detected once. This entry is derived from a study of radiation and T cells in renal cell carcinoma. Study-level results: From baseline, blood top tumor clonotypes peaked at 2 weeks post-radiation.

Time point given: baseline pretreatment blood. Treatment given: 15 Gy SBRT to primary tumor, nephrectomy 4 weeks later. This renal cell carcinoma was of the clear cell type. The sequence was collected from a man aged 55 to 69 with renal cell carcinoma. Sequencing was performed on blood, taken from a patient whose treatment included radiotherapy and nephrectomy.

CDR3 protein: CASSRSGQGLSNQPQHF. The J gene is TRBJ1-5, the V gene TRBV27; TRBD1, the table's D call, was not compared with the DNA. Germline loops: CDR1 MNHEY, CDR2 SMNVEV (reference sequence). The CDR3 has 17 residues if both end residues are counted.